This T cell receptor beta chain stems from a study of T-cell memory formation after mild COVID-19. Study-level findings and limits: Whether day 37 second-wave clones are SARS-CoV-2-specific was not confirmed.

TCRdb re-called the 5' RACE reads through MiXCR, storing one row per CDR3 protein. The data show 550,000 to 700,000 distinct CDR3 sequences, roughly 18% seen once. About this clonotype itself: Its target is not known.

Trimming shortened V by 2 bases and J by 6 bases, and 8 bases separated the two germline ends. Per the germline V gene, CDR1 is MNHEY and CDR2 is SVGEGT. The CDR3 runs to 13 residues. The receptor's source is an adult woman who had mild COVID-19 (a few samples of this study predate the infection). Cell type and time point are not known. The chain couples TRBV6-2 or TRBV6-3 to TRBJ2-1; unclear D gene. The material sequenced was PBMCs or a T cell subset sorted from them (not recorded which). The CDR3 sequence: CASSYAGPNEQFF. The CDR3 bases are TGTGCCAGCAGTTACGCTGGTCCCAATGAGCAGTTCTTC.